This T cell receptor (beta chain) derives from a study of T cells after somatic rescue of genetic block. Assay used: immunoSEQ multiplex PCR; TCRdb lists only in-frame clones, some missing. Here the sample spans over 10,000 clones, 73% being singletons. This CDR3 is 17 amino acids long. Germline lookup yields CDR1 SGHAT and CDR2 FQNNGV. V gave up 1 base and J gave up 4 bases, with 19 bases separating them. This sequence was found in a boy aged 10-17 years. The material sequenced was peripheral blood mononuclear cells (PBMCs). This chain links TRBV11-2 with TRBJ1-1; D is ambiguous. CDR3 protein: CASSLVGFRMGSTEAFF. In nucleotides, the CDR3 is TGTGCCAGCAGCTTAGTGGGGTTTAGGATGGGGAGCACTGAAGCTTTCTTT.